Listed below are T cell receptor beta chains from one sample, sequenced in a study of blood T cell repertoires in COVID-19. Data came from immunoSEQ multiplex PCR; TCRdb stores just in-frame clones and leaves some out. This table has approximately 250,000 clones, around 80% appearing once. The sample comprised PBMCs or T cells enriched from blood (not recorded which). The source is a man younger than 45 with acute COVID-19. The CDR3 runs from the conserved cysteine through the conserved F or W. The order of the fields is D gene, V gene, J gene, CDR3 length, clone size, CDR3 DNA, CDR3 protein. D genes are given only for firm matches. Clone size is shown for a subset of rows, as once, few, many or a class of expanded clone.

d_call: NA; v_call: TRBV5-1; j_call: TRBJ1-4; cdr3_length: 15; clone_size: NA; cdr3_nt: TGCGCCAGCAGCGATGGACACGCAACTAATGAAAAACTGTTTTTT; cdr3_aa: CASSDGHATNEKLFF
d_call: NA; v_call: TRBV6-5; j_call: TRBJ1-1; cdr3_length: 13; clone_size: NA; cdr3_nt: TGTGCCAGCCTACGCCCCGGGAACACTGAAGCTTTCTTT; cdr3_aa: CASLRPGNTEAFF
d_call: NA; v_call: TRBV19; j_call: TRBJ2-2; cdr3_length: 12; clone_size: NA; cdr3_nt: TGTGCCAGTAGTACGGGAGCGGGGGAGCTGTTTTTT; cdr3_aa: CASSTGAGELFF
d_call: TRBD2; v_call: TRBV11-3; j_call: TRBJ2-1; cdr3_length: 13; clone_size: NA; cdr3_nt: TGTGCCAGCAGCCAGAGCGGGAACAATGAGCAGTTCTTC; cdr3_aa: CASSQSGNNEQFF
d_call: TRBD2; v_call: TRBV30; j_call: TRBJ2-1; cdr3_length: 15; clone_size: NA; cdr3_nt: TGTGCCTGGAGTGAAGCTAGCGGGATCTACAATGAGCAGTTCTTC; cdr3_aa: CAWSEASGIYNEQFF
d_call: TRBD1; v_call: TRBV9; j_call: TRBJ1-5; cdr3_length: 14; clone_size: many; cdr3_nt: TGTGCCAGCAGCGTAGGGACAGGGCTTCAGCCCCAGCATTTT; cdr3_aa: CASSVGTGLQPQHF
d_call: TRBD1; v_call: TRBV5-1; j_call: TRBJ1-1; cdr3_length: 16; clone_size: NA; cdr3_nt: TGCGCCAGCACGCCCGGACAGGGGTCCCTGAACACTGAAGCTTTCTTT; cdr3_aa: CASTPGQGSLNTEAFF
d_call: NA; v_call: TRBV19; j_call: TRBJ2-1; cdr3_length: 12; clone_size: few; cdr3_nt: TGTGCCAGTAGTACCCAGGGCAATGAGCAGTTCTTC; cdr3_aa: CASSTQGNEQFF
d_call: TRBD2; v_call: TRBV29-1; j_call: TRBJ2-5; cdr3_length: 14; clone_size: NA; cdr3_nt: TGCAGCGTGAAACGACTAGCGGCCCAAGAGACCCAGTACTTC; cdr3_aa: CSVKRLAAQETQYF
d_call: NA; v_call: TRBV19; j_call: TRBJ2-2; cdr3_length: 14; clone_size: NA; cdr3_nt: TGTGCCAGTACCGTGGGGGGGGCGCGAACGGAGCTGTTTTTT; cdr3_aa: CASTVGGARTELFF
d_call: TRBD2; v_call: TRBV10-1; j_call: TRBJ2-1; cdr3_length: 14; clone_size: NA; cdr3_nt: TGCGCCAGCAACGGGGGGACTAGCGACAATGAGCAGTTCTTC; cdr3_aa: CASNGGTSDNEQFF
d_call: TRBD2; v_call: TRBV12-5; j_call: TRBJ2-4; cdr3_length: 16; clone_size: NA; cdr3_nt: TGTGCTAGTGGTTTGGACGGACTAGCGGGTATCGACATTCAGTACTTC; cdr3_aa: CASGLDGLAGIDIQYF
d_call: NA; v_call: TRBV19; j_call: TRBJ2-3; cdr3_length: 12; clone_size: NA; cdr3_nt: TGTGCCAGTAGTAGTCCGACAGATACGCAGTATTTT; cdr3_aa: CASSSPTDTQYF
d_call: NA; v_call: TRBV27; j_call: TRBJ1-2; cdr3_length: 13; clone_size: NA; cdr3_nt: TGTGCCAGCAGCCCCCAATCAGGGGAAGGCTACACCTTC; cdr3_aa: CASSPQSGEGYTF
d_call: NA; v_call: TRBV9; j_call: TRBJ2-3; cdr3_length: 14; clone_size: NA; cdr3_nt: TGTGCCAGCGGTCGGGTGCCTAGCACAGATACGCAGTATTTT; cdr3_aa: CASGRVPSTDTQYF
d_call: NA; v_call: TRBV30; j_call: TRBJ1-4; cdr3_length: 16; clone_size: once; cdr3_nt: TGTGCCTGGAGTGGGAACCGAGGGATTGCGGGGGAAAAACTGTTTTTT; cdr3_aa: CAWSGNRGIAGEKLFF
d_call: TRBD2; v_call: TRBV5-4; j_call: TRBJ2-2; cdr3_length: 16; clone_size: many; cdr3_nt: TGTGCCAGCAGCTTTAAAAGAGCGGGAGATTCTGGGGAGCTGTTTTTT; cdr3_aa: CASSFKRAGDSGELFF
d_call: NA; v_call: TRBV28; j_call: TRBJ1-1; cdr3_length: 15; clone_size: NA; cdr3_nt: TGTGCCAGCAGTTTGGGGACACCCTTGAACACTGAAGCTTTCTTT; cdr3_aa: CASSLGTPLNTEAFF
d_call: NA; v_call: TRBV3-1/TRBV3-2; j_call: TRBJ2-1; cdr3_length: 13; clone_size: NA; cdr3_nt: TGTGCCAGCAGCCAGGCCAACTACAATGAGCAGTTCTTC; cdr3_aa: CASSQANYNEQFF
d_call: TRBD1; v_call: TRBV28; j_call: TRBJ1-2; cdr3_length: 14; clone_size: once; cdr3_nt: TGTGCCAGCAGGAACAGGGGCTCCAACTATGGCTACACCTTC; cdr3_aa: CASRNRGSNYGYTF
d_call: NA; v_call: TRBV7-2; j_call: TRBJ2-1; cdr3_length: 15; clone_size: NA; cdr3_nt: TGTGCCAGCAGCCCCCCTCCGGGACTTTACAATGAGCAGTTCTTC; cdr3_aa: CASSPPPGLYNEQFF
d_call: TRBD1; v_call: TRBV3-1/TRBV3-2; j_call: TRBJ1-5; cdr3_length: 15; clone_size: once; cdr3_nt: TGTGCCCCCGTTCGGGGACAGGAGTCTCATCAGCCCCAGCATTTT; cdr3_aa: CAPVRGQESHQPQHF
d_call: TRBD2; v_call: TRBV19; j_call: TRBJ2-5; cdr3_length: 16; clone_size: NA; cdr3_nt: TGTGCCAGTAGTCTCGGAAATAGCGGGGGCCAAGAGACCCAGTACTTC; cdr3_aa: CASSLGNSGGQETQYF
d_call: NA; v_call: TRBV24-1; j_call: TRBJ1-2; cdr3_length: 17; clone_size: NA; cdr3_nt: TGTGCCACCAGTGATTCGCTTGGGGGGTCACCTGGCTATGGCTACACCTTC; cdr3_aa: CATSDSLGGSPGYGYTF
d_call: TRBD1; v_call: TRBV27; j_call: TRBJ1-1; cdr3_length: 12; clone_size: NA; cdr3_nt: TGTGCCAGCAGTTTTGGCACAGGGGGAGCTTTCTTT; cdr3_aa: CASSFGTGGAFF
d_call: NA; v_call: TRBV5-1; j_call: TRBJ1-3; cdr3_length: 17; clone_size: once; cdr3_nt: TGCGCCAGCAGCTTGGCCCTGGCTAGTTCGCCTGGAAACACCATATATTTT; cdr3_aa: CASSLALASSPGNTIYF